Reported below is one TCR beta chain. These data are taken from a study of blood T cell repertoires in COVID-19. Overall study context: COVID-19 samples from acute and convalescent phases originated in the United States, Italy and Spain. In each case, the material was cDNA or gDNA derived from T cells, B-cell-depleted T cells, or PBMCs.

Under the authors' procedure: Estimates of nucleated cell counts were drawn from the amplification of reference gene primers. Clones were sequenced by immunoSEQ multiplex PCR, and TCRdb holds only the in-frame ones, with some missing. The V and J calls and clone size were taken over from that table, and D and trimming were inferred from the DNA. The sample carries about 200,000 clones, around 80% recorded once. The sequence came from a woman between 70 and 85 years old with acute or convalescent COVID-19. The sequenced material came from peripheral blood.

The CDR3 DNA is TGTGCCAGCAGCTTACCGGGGACAGGGTCGTACAATGAGCAGTTCTTC. Amino acid sequence: CASSLPGTGSYNEQFF. The chain couples TRBV5-8 to TRBJ2-1; TRBD1 matches 9 bases. V shed 2 bases, J shed 4 bases, and the junction held 7 bases outside the gene matches. The CDR3 is 16 amino acids. The germline CDR1 and CDR2 sequences are SGHTS and YDEGEE.